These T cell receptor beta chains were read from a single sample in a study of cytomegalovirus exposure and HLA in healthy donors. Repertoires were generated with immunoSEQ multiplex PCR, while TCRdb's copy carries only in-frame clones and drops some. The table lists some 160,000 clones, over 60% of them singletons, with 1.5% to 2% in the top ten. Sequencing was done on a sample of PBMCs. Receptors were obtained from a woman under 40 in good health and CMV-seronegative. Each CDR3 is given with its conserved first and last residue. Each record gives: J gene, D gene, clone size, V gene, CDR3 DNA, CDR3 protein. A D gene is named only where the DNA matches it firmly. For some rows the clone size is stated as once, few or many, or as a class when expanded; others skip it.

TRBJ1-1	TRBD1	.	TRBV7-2	TGTGCCAGCAGCTCCAGGACAGGGGGCACTGAAGCTTTCTTT	CASSSRTGGTEAFF
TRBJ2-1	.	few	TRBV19	TGTGCCAGCGGGCTGGGGGGTGAGCAGTTCTTC	CASGLGGEQFF
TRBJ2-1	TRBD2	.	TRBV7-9	TGTGCCAGCAGCCCTACTTCGGGACTAGTAGGTAATGAGCAGTTCTTC	CASSPTSGLVGNEQFF
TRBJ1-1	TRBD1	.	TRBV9	TGTGCCAGCAGCGGAGGGCCGGGACAGGGGGCGAAGAACACTGAAGCTTTCTTT	CASSGGPGQGAKNTEAFF
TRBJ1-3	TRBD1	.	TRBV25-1	TGTGCCAGCAGGGACAGGGGCTCTGGAAACACCATATATTTT	CASRDRGSGNTIYF
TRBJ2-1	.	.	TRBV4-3	TGCGCCAGCAGCGTCAACAGCTACAATGAGCAGTTCTTC	CASSVNSYNEQFF
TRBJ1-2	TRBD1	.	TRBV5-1	TGCGCCAGCATCCTTCTTTTAACCGGGACAGGGGTTGTCTATGGCTACACCTTC	CASILLLTGTGVVYGYTF
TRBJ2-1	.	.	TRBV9	TGTGCCAGCAGCGTACGCCCGGGTAATGAGCAGTTCTTC	CASSVRPGNEQFF
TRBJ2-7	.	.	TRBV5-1	TGCGCCAGCACGAGAGGGTTACTTACCTACGAGCAGTACTTC	CASTRGLLTYEQYF
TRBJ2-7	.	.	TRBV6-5	TGTGCCAGCAGTTACTATCCGGGTATTTACGAGCAGTACTTC	CASSYYPGIYEQYF
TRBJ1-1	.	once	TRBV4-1	TGCGCCAGCAGCCAAGATTATTACGGGAACACTGAAGCTTTCTTT	CASSQDYYGNTEAFF
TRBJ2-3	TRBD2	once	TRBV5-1	TGCGCCAGCAGCTTCCAGACTAGCGGCACAGATACGCAGTATTTT	CASSFQTSGTDTQYF
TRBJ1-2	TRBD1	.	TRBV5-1	TGCGCCAGCAGGCGGGACAGGGATGACTATGGCTACACCTTC	CASRRDRDDYGYTF
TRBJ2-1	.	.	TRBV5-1	TGCGCCAGCAGCTTGGCGGACAGGGTAGAGCGGGAGGTTCCCAATGAGCAGTTCTTC	CASSLADRVEREVPNEQFF
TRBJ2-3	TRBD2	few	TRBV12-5	TGTGCTAGTGGTTTTCTAGCGGGAGATACGCAGTATTTT	CASGFLAGDTQYF
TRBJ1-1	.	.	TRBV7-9	TGTGCCAGCAGCCTTGTATTGAACACTGAAGCTTTCTTT	CASSLVLNTEAFF
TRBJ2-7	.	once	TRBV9	TGTGCCAGCAGCGTAGGGGGGGAATACGAGCAGTACTTC	CASSVGGEYEQYF
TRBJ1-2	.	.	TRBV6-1	TGTGCCAGCAGTGAACTAGTGGGCCTCGAATCGGGGAATGGCTACACCTTC	CASSELVGLESGNGYTF
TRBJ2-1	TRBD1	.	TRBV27	TGTGCCAGCAGTTTATGGGTAACAGGGGTAGATGAGCAGTTCTTC	CASSLWVTGVDEQFF
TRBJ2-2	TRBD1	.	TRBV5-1	TGCGCCAGCAGCACCGGACAGGGGACCGGGGAGCTGTTTTTT	CASSTGQGTGELFF
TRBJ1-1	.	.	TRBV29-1	TGCAGCGGGGGATCTGGACAGAACACTGAAGCTTTCTTT	CSGGSGQNTEAFF
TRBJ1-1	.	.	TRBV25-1	TGTGCCAGCAGACCACAGGTCAACCCGATGAACACTGAAGCTTTCTTT	CASRPQVNPMNTEAFF
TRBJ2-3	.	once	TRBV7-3	TGTGCCAGCAGCAGACAGGAAGGAGGCACAGATACGCAGTATTTT	CASSRQEGGTDTQYF
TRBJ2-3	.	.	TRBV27	TGTGCCAGCAGTTTGCTTGCGGTGCCAGATACGCAGTATTTT	CASSLLAVPDTQYF
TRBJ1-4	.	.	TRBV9	TGTGCCAGCAGCCCCGGCCACGGGTCCCGTAATGAAAAACTGTTTTTT	CASSPGHGSRNEKLFF